The present entry profiles one T cell receptor (beta chain) with its context. The antigen remains undetermined. In germline, CDR1 is SGHVS, CDR2 FQNEAQ. CDR3 length: 17 amino acids. V lost 4 bases and J 4 bases, leaving 21 bases between the germline ends. Specified treatment: roughly 11-day PBMC culture with coronavirus spike peptide pools or control peptides (ViraFEST assay). This specimen comes from a study of vaccination and CD4 T cells after COVID-19. Cultured CD4+ T cell DNA underwent sequencing with the Oncomine TCR Beta short-read assay. In TCRdb, the PCR reads were re-called with MiXCR into one record per CDR3 protein. Altogether 4,000 to 5,000 distinct CDR3 sequences are present, roughly 46% being singletons, with the ten largest covering around 44%.

The source of this sequence is a human donor who had recovered from COVID-19. The source material was CD4+ T cells from blood, cultured in vitro, sampled after SARS-CoV-2 vaccination. V gene TRBV7-8 combines with J gene TRBJ2-3; D perhaps matches TRBD2 (6 bases). Written as DNA, the CDR3 is TGTGCCAGCAGCTCCAGCTATGGGGGGTTAGCAGCAGATACGCAGTATTTT. It encodes CASSSSYGGLAADTQYF.